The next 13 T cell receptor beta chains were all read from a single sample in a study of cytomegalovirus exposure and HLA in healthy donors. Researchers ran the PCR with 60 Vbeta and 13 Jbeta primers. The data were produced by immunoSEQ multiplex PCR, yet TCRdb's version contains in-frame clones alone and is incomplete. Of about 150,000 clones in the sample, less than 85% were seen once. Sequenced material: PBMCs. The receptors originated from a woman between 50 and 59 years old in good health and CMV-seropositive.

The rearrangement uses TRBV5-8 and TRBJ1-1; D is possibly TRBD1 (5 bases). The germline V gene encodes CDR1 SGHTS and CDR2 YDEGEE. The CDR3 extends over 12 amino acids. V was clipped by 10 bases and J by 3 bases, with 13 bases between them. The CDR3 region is CAGGSWDTEAFF. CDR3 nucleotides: TGTGCCGGGGGGAGTTGGGACACTGAAGCTTTCTTT.

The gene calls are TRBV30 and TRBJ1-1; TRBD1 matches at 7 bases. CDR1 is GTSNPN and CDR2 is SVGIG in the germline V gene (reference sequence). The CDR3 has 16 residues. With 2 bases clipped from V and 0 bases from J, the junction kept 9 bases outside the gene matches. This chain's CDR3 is CAWSSWGTVMNTEAFF. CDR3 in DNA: TGTGCCTGGAGTTCATGGGGGACAGTCATGAACACTGAAGCTTTCTTT.

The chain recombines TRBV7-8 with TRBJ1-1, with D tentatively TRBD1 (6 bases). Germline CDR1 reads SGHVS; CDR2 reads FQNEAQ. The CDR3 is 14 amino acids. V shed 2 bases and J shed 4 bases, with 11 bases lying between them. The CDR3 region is CASSLYRDGTEAFF. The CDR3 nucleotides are TGTGCCAGCAGCTTATACAGGGATGGCACTGAAGCTTTCTTT.

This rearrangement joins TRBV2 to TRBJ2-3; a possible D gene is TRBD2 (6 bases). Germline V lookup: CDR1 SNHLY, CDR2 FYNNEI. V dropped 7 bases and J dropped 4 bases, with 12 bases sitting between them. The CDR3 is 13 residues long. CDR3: CASKASVSDTQYF. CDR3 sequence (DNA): TGTGCCAGCAAGGCTAGCGTATCAGATACGCAGTATTTT.

The CDR3 DNA reads TGTGCCTGGAGTGTAAAGGGGGCTCGGACTGAAGCTTTCTTT. Its translation is CAWSVKGARTEAFF. This chain connects TRBV30 to TRBJ1-1, with 7 bases lining up with TRBD1. Germline CDR1 reads GTSNPN; CDR2 reads SVGIG (reference sequence). This CDR3 is built from 14 residues. Trimming cost V 0 bases and J 5 bases; bases outside gene matches: 6.

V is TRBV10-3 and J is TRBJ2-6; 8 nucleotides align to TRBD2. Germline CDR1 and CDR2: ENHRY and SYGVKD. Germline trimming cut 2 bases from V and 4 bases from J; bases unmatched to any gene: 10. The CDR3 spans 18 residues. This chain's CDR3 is CAISEPTGGSSGANVLTF. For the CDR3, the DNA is TGTGCCATCAGTGAGCCGACGGGAGGGAGTTCGGGGGCCAACGTCCTGACTTTC.

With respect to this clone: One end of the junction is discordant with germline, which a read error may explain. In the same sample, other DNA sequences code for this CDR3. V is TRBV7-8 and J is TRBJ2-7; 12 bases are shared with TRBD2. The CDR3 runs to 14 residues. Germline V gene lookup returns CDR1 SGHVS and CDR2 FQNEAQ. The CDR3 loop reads CASSLAGGPYEQYF. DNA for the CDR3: TGTGCCAGCAGCCTAGCGGGAGGGCCGTACGAGCAGTACTTC.

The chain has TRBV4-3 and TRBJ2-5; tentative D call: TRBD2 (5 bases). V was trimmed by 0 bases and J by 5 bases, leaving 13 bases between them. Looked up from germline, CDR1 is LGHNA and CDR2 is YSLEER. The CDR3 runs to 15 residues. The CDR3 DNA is TGCGCCAGCAGCCAAGATCCCACGGGGATGGAGACCCAGTACTTC. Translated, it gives CASSQDPTGMETQYF.

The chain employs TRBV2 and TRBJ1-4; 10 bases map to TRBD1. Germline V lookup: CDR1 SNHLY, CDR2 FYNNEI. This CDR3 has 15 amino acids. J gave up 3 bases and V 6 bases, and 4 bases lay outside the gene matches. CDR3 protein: CASRGQGGPNEKLFF. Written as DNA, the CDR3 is TGTGCCAGCAGAGGACAGGGGGGGCCTAATGAAAAACTGTTTTTT.

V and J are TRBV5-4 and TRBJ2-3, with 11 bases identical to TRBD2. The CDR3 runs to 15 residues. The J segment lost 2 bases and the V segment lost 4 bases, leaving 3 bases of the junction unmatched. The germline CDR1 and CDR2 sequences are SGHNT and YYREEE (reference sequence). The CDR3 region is CASSPGLADTDTQYF. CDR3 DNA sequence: TGTGCCAGCAGCCCGGGACTAGCGGACACAGATACGCAGTATTTT.

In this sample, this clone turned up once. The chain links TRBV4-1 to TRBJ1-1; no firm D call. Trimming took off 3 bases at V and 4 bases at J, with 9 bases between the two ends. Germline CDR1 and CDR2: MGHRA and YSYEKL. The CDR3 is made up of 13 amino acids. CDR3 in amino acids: CASSHQRGTEAFF. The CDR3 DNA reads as TGCGCCAGCAGCCACCAACGAGGCACTGAAGCTTTCTTT.

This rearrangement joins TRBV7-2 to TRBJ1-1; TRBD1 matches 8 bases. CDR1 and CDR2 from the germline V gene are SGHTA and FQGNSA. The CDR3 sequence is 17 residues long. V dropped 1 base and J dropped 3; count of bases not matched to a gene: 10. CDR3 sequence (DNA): TGTGCCAGCAGCTTAGATCCGAGGACAGGGTTGGACACTGAAGCTTTCTTT. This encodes CASSLDPRTGLDTEAFF. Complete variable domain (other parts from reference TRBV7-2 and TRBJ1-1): GAGVSQSPSNKVTEKGKDVELRCDPISGHTALYWYRQSLGQGLEFLIYFQGNSAPDKSGLPSDRFSAERTGGSVSTLTIQRTQQEDSAVYLCASSLDPRTGLDTEAFFGQGTRLTVV.

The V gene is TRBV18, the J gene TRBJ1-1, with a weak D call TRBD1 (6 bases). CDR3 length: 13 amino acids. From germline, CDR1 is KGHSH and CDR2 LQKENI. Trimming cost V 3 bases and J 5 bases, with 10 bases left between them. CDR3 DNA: TGTGCCAGCTCACCCAGGGGTGAGACTGAAGCTTTCTTT. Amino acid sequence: CASSPRGETEAFF.